This passage covers 19 T cell receptor beta chains from one sample sequenced in a study of CD8+CD57+ T cells in acquired aplastic anemia. Genomic DNA acted as the template from which TCR beta VDJ combination and CDR3 sequence profiling were carried out. TCRdb re-called the reads with MiXCR, one entry per CDR3 protein. Of about 160,000 distinct CDR3 sequences listed, around half are singletons. Previously, flow cytometry had revealed CD8+CD57+ cell expansion in the patients chosen for sequencing. Sequencing used sorted CD4+, CD8+, or CD8+CD57+ T cells (not recorded which) from PBMCs. The receptor source for this set is a human donor with aplastic anemia.

This clonotype was seen at least ten times. The chain links TRBV9 to TRBJ2-5; D unclear. CDR3 length: 15 residues. V dropped 4 bases and J dropped 5 bases, with 18 bases sitting between them. Germline V gives CDR1 SGDLS, CDR2 YYNGEE. The CDR3 loop is CASSPLGSEAETQYF. For the CDR3, the DNA is TGTGCCAGCAGCCCCCTCGGTTCAGAAGCGGAGACCCAGTACTTC.

This clonotype was seen many times. The chain employs TRBV20-1 and TRBJ2-1; D unclear. This CDR3 comprises 14 residues. Trimming took off 6 bases at V and 0 bases at J, with 12 bases between the two ends. Germline V gene lookup returns CDR1 DFQATT and CDR2 SNEGSKA (reference sequence). CDR3 DNA sequence: TGCAGTGCCTCCCCGCCGAGCTCCTACAATGAGCAGTTCTTC. Its protein product is CSASPPSSYNEQFF.

The CDR3 DNA sequence: TGTGCCACCAGCAGAGGCAGGGATTGGGAAAAACTGTTTTTT. The encoded protein is CATSRGRDWEKLFF. The chain couples TRBV15 to TRBJ1-4; D perhaps matches TRBD1 (5 bases). The CDR3 length is 14 residues. Germline CDR1 and CDR2: LNHNV and YYDKDF (reference sequence). With 1 base removed from V and 8 bases from J, the gap between germline ends came to 11 bases.

The rearrangement links TRBV7-4 to TRBJ2-7; no clear D. The length of the CDR3 is 13 residues. Per the germline V gene, CDR1 is SGHVT and CDR2 is SQSDAQ. V lost 5 bases, J lost 0 bases, and 8 bases lay in between. The CDR3 nucleotides read TGTGCCAGCAGCCAACAGATCTCCTACGAGCAGTACTTC. Its translation is CASSQQISYEQYF.

This clonotype was recorded only once. V is TRBV7-9 and J is TRBJ2-1; unclear D gene. Between the trimmed V and J ends, which lost 4 bases and 5 bases, there was a span of 6 bases. The CDR3 has 12 residues. In germline, CDR1 is SEHNR, CDR2 FQNEAQ (reference sequence). Here the CDR3 DNA reads TGTGCCAGCAGCTACAACCACAATGAGCAGTTCTTC. Translation gives CASSYNHNEQFF.

This clonotype was observed a few times. The CDR3 region has the DNA TGTGCCAGCAGCCCCGGCGTGACGACGGGACAGGACACCACAGATACGCAGTATTTT. Its translation is CASSPGVTTGQDTTDTQYF. V and J are TRBV5-6 and TRBJ2-3; 8 bases line up with TRBD1. Trimming at V came to 4 bases and at J to 2 bases, leaving 18 bases not matched to a gene. CDR1 is SGHDT and CDR2 is YYEEEE in the germline V gene. This CDR3 region has 19 residues.

This chain connects TRBV20-1 to TRBJ1-5, with a possible D match to TRBD1 (5 bases). Germline-derived CDR1 and CDR2 are DFQATT and SNEGSKA (reference sequence). The CDR3 extends over 14 amino acids. Trimming removed 1 base at V and 4 bases at J, with 11 bases between. The CDR3 loop is CSARVIGDNQPQHF. CDR3 sequence (DNA): TGCAGTGCTAGAGTTATAGGGGATAATCAGCCCCAGCATTTT.

J is TRBJ1-2 and V is TRBV28; no definite D call. CDR3 length: 10 residues. Trimming took 11 bases from V and 8 from J, leaving 12 bases between them. Germline V gene lookup returns CDR1 MDHEN and CDR2 SYDVKM. The CDR3 DNA reads TGTGCCTCCCGGGGTAAGGGCTACACCTTC. Protein sequence: CASRGKGYTF.

This clonotype was observed a handful of times. The chain recombines TRBV30 with TRBJ1-4; D call uncertain. In germline, CDR1 is GTSNPN, CDR2 SVGIG (reference sequence). The ends were cut back, 1 base at V and 7 bases at J, with 19 bases in the middle. This CDR3 has 16 amino acids. The CDR3 protein is CAWSDKTRRPGEKLFF. CDR3 DNA: TGTGCCTGGAGTGACAAAACCCGGAGGCCGGGTGAAAAACTGTTTTTT.

The chain's CDR3 is CASSLASGGTGELFF. The CDR3 nucleotides are TGTGCCAGCAGCTTGGCTAGCGGGGGGACCGGGGAGCTGTTTTTT. The rearrangement uses TRBV7-8 and TRBJ2-2, with TRBD2 matching 11 bases. The V gene's germline CDR1 is SGHVS and CDR2 FQNEAQ. This CDR3 has 15 residues. V lost 3 bases, J lost 5 bases, and 2 bases stayed unmatched. The full variable domain, its missing parts supplied by reference TRBV7-8 and TRBJ2-2, is GAGVSQSPRYKVAKRGQDVALRCDPISGHVSLFWYQQALGQGPEFLTYFQNEAQLDKSGLPSDRFFAERPEGSVSTLKIQRTQQEDSAVYLCASSLASGGTGELFFGEGSRLTVL.

Turning to this clonotype: The germline gene is not matched at one end of the junction; a read error may be the cause. The chain links TRBV29-1 to TRBJ2-2, with D perhaps matching TRBD2 (7 bases). The CDR3 totals 14 residues. The germline V gene has CDR1 SQVTM and CDR2 ANQGSEA. In DNA, the CDR3 is TGCAGCGTCCGCGGGGGTGGGGGCACCGGGGAGCTGTTTTTC. Residues: CSVRGGGGTGELFF.

The table lists this clonotype with many counts. The J gene is TRBJ2-1, the V gene TRBV9; 9 positions match TRBD2. The CDR3 has 15 residues. The V gene end was trimmed by 6 bases and the J gene end by 1 base; junction bases not matched to a gene: 5. The V gene's germline CDR1 is SGDLS and CDR2 YYNGEE. The CDR3 DNA follows: TGTGCCAGCACTGATAGCGGGAGTTCCTACAATGAGCAGTTCTTC. It specifies CASTDSGSSYNEQFF.

This clonotype was observed at least ten times. The chain couples TRBV28 to TRBJ1-6, with 7 nucleotides matching TRBD1. The trim removed 7 bases at V and 0 bases at J, leaving 9 bases unmatched. CDR3 length equals 17 residues. Germline loops: CDR1 MDHEN, CDR2 SYDVKM. In nucleotides, the CDR3 is TGTGCCAGCAACCTTGGGGGGGACAGCTCCTATAATTCACCCCTCCACTTT. Its translation: CASNLGGDSSYNSPLHF.

The rearrangement uses TRBV14 and TRBJ2-5, with TRBD1 matching over 12 bases. The CDR3 runs 20 residues. Germline V lookup: CDR1 SGHDN, CDR2 FVKESK. The junction had 21 bases not matched to a gene; V was cut back by 3 bases and J by 7 bases. CDR3 DNA sequence: TGTGCCAGCAGCCAGTACTCGGGACAGGGGGCGTCCCTCGAATTTGTGACCCAGTACTTC. Protein product: CASSQYSGQGASLEFVTQYF.

V gene TRBV5-5 combines with J gene TRBJ1-5; D call uncertain. V dropped 1 base and J dropped 3 bases, with 11 bases sitting between them. This CDR3 region has 15 residues. In germline, CDR1 is SGHKS, CDR2 YYEKEE (reference sequence). Here the CDR3 reads CASSLTGAYNQPQHF. The CDR3, as DNA: TGTGCCAGCAGCTTGACGGGAGCCTACAATCAGCCCCAGCATTTT.

The chain links TRBV19 to TRBJ1-5, with D possibly matching TRBD1 (5 bases). From germline, CDR1 is LNHDA and CDR2 SQIVND (reference sequence). The CDR3 is 14 amino acids. The ends were cut back, 7 bases at V and 2 bases at J, with 12 bases in the middle. DNA for the CDR3: TGTGCCAGTAATACAGGAGGTGGCAATCAGCCCCAGCATTTT. This sequence encodes CASNTGGGNQPQHF.

This clonotype has a handful of counts. This sequence may be a read error, since a much larger clone differs from it by one base. The V and J genes are TRBV7-2 and TRBJ2-5; possibly TRBD1 or TRBD2 for D (5 bases each). This CDR3 is built from 14 residues. Germline V lookup: CDR1 SGHTA, CDR2 FQGNSA. The CDR3: CASRQGPSQEAQYF. CDR3 in DNA: TGTGCCAGCCGCCAGGGACCGAGTCAAGAGGCCCAGTACTTC. Combining the CDR3 with reference TRBV7-2 and TRBJ2-5 gives the whole variable domain GAGVSQSPSNKVTEKGKDVELRCDPISGHTALYWYRQSLGQGLEFLIYFQGNSAPDKSGLPSDRFSAERTGGSVSTLTIQRTQQEDSAVYLCASRQGPSQEAQYFGPGTRLLVL.

This chain joins TRBV29-1 and TRBJ1-2, with D possibly being TRBD1 (6 bases). V lost 5 bases and J 4 bases, leaving 14 bases between the germline ends. The CDR3 is 13 residues long. Germline V CDR1 and CDR2: SQVTM, ANQGSEA. CDR3 in amino acids: CSVPLTGSYGYTF. Written as DNA, the CDR3 is TGCAGCGTTCCGCTAACAGGGTCCTATGGCTACACCTTC.

As for this clonotype: This may arise from a read error, as a much more abundant clone is one base away. V gene TRBV7-9 combines with J gene TRBJ1-3; no clear D. V lost 5 bases to trimming and J lost 0 bases, with 11 bases between them. This CDR3 contains 15 residues. Germline lookup yields CDR1 SEHNR and CDR2 FQNEAQ (reference sequence). CDR3 sequence: CASSPSLDSGNTIYF. CDR3 in DNA: TGTGCCAGCAGCCCCTCTTTGGACTCTGGAAACACCATATATTTT.